The clone carrying this T cell receptor beta chain was counted a few times. What it binds is not known. This PCR relied on a set of 60 Vbeta primers and 13 Jbeta primers. Produced via immunoSEQ multiplex PCR; TCRdb's table is partial and in-frame only. The sample includes about 89,000 clones, 65% to 85% seen only once; the top ten take 2.7%. This sample stems from a study of cytomegalovirus exposure and HLA in healthy donors. Study-wide results and limits: A further, later analysis showed that HLA-associated TCR beta chains (compared with equally common others) were more clonally expanded.

Trimming cost V 1 base and J 8 bases, with 11 bases left between them. Germline loops: CDR1 SGHDN, CDR2 FVKESK. This CDR3 has 14 residues. The sample taken for sequencing was PBMCs. The chain combines TRBV14 with TRBJ1-4; D perhaps matches TRBD1 (5 bases). The sequence derives from a man aged 25 to 45 in good health and CMV-seronegative. DNA for the CDR3: TGTGCCAGCAGCCAAGTGAACAGGAAGGAAAAACTGTTTTTT. Protein product: CASSQVNRKEKLFF.